Listed here is a single TCR beta chain. Its target is not known. V shed 4 bases, J shed 4 bases, and the junction held 8 bases outside the gene matches. The CDR3 contains 15 residues. Looked up from germline, CDR1 is KGHSH and CDR2 is LQKENI. This entry belongs to a study of cytomegalovirus exposure and HLA in healthy donors. Notes on the study in general: A later analysis showed TCR association rates differing by HLA locus, peaking at DRB1 and lowest at HLA-C. The HLA-A and HLA-B alleles of most subjects were reportedly predicted accurately from TCR beta sequences. Immune exposure information comprised only CMV serostatus. V- and J-gene trimming in TCR beta was tied to a missense DCLRE1C variant by an analysis performed later.

This PCR relied on a set of 60 Vbeta primers and 13 Jbeta primers. Data came from immunoSEQ multiplex PCR; TCRdb stores just in-frame clones and leaves some out. The repertoire holds fewer than 80,000 clones, with about 69% as singletons. The sequence derives from a woman aged 30 to 39 in good health and CMV-seronegative. The genes are TRBV18 and TRBJ1-2; 8 nucleotides agree with TRBD1. Specimen: PBMCs. The CDR3 spells CASSLPGQDIYGYTF. Here the CDR3 DNA reads TGTGCCAGCTCACTCCCGGGACAGGATATCTATGGCTACACCTTC.